Sequencing of this TCR beta chain was carried out in a study of OX40 agonist ivuxolimab in advanced cancers. Study background: Patients received intravenous ivuxolimab every 2 weeks at 0.01 to 10 mg/kg. Partial responses were achieved by three patients: one hepatocellular carcinoma, two cutaneous melanoma. The study's findings and limits: Certain nonresponders likewise exhibited a low normalized T-cell clonal expansion.

Clones were read by immunoSEQ multiplex PCR, and TCRdb kept only the in-frame ones, dropping some. The profile shows 97,000 or so clones, around 90% of them singletons. Of note for this clone: What it binds is not known.

CDR3 length: 14 residues. Losses at the gene ends were 4 bases for V and 6 bases for J; bases not matched to a gene: 2. Germline values: CDR1 MNHEY, CDR2 SVGAGI. Sampled blood was obtained at baseline, cycle 4 day 1, and cycle 7 day 1. The chain combines TRBV6-5 with TRBJ2-1; 11 bases map to TRBD2. The clonotype was recovered from an adult with an advanced solid tumor such as melanoma, head and neck, liver or kidney cancer. The sample in question was CD4+ or CD8+ T cells sorted from blood, obtained in a trial of the OX40 agonist ivuxolimab. CDR3 nucleotides: TGTGCCAGCAGTTCACTAGCGGGAGTCAATGAGCAGTTCTTC. Translation gives CASSSLAGVNEQFF.